Here is one T cell receptor beta chain with its context. V was trimmed by 5 bases and J by 6 bases, leaving 13 bases between them. The germline V gene has CDR1 SGHVS and CDR2 FNYEAQ. This CDR3 contains 13 residues. This entry is derived from a study of T cell changes during pregnancy in multiple sclerosis. Assay: immunoSEQ multiplex PCR; the TCRdb copy retains only in-frame clones and omits some. The table lists roughly 18,000 clones, around 85% of them singletons. Sequenced here: CD8+ T cells from peripheral blood mononuclear cells, sampled after pregnancy. The clonotype was recovered from a female donor with multiple sclerosis, enrolled in a pregnancy study. V gene TRBV7-6 combines with J gene TRBJ1-1; no clear D. CDR3: CASSRLHMPEAFF. Written as DNA, the CDR3 is TGTGCCAGCAGCCGTCTCCACATGCCTGAAGCTTTCTTT.